This TCR beta chain was sequenced for a study of PD-L1 blockade in urothelial cancer. Study-level information: Reported median T cell count for blood samples was 110,000 to 150,000.

The CDR3 contains 12 residues. Germline V gene sequence: CDR1 SQVTM, CDR2 ANQGSEA. V lost 4 bases and J lost 3, with 9 bases in between. TCRdb's copy holds only in-frame clones and misses some; the assay was immunoSEQ multiplex PCR. The table shows roughly 32,000 clones, with roughly 84% occurring only once. Material: PBMCs, obtained around atezolizumab (anti-PD-L1) treatment. The TCR was taken from a man in his fifties or sixties with urothelial cancer. The chain couples TRBV29-1 to TRBJ1-2; no firm D call. The CDR3 is CSVVEGDYGYTF. DNA for the CDR3: TGCAGCGTTGTCGAGGGAGACTATGGCTACACCTTC. Looking up the rest from reference TRBV29-1 and TRBJ1-2 gives the full variable domain: SAVISQKPSRDICQRGTSLTIQCQVDSQVTMMFWYRQQPGQSLTLIATANQGSEATYESGFVIDKFPISRPNLTFSTLTVSNMSPEDSSIYLCSVVEGDYGYTFGSGTRLTVV.